This T cell receptor beta chain comes out of a study of blood T cell repertoires in COVID-19. Study background: Donors in the United States, Italy and Spain gave samples during acute or convalescent COVID-19. Nucleic acid was either cDNA or gDNA, and it came from T cells, B-cell-depleted T cells, or PBMCs.

Trimming left V 6 bases short and J 5 bases short, with 16 bases between. The CDR3 runs 14 residues. The germline V gene has CDR1 KGHDR and CDR2 SFDVKD. In the study's own analysis: Estimation of nucleated cell counts relied on the amplification of reference gene primers. Data came from immunoSEQ multiplex PCR; TCRdb stores just in-frame clones and leaves some out. The DNA gave D and trimming, while V, J and clone size come from that table. The sample holds about 130,000 clones, 90% seen once. The sequence derives from a man between 45 and 60 years old with active COVID-19. Material: peripheral blood. The rearrangement uses TRBV24-1 and TRBJ2-7, with D perhaps matching TRBD1 (6 bases). CDR3 sequence reads: CATSTGPEGDEQYF. CDR3 bases: TGTGCCACCAGTACCGGGCCCGAGGGGGACGAGCAGTACTTC.